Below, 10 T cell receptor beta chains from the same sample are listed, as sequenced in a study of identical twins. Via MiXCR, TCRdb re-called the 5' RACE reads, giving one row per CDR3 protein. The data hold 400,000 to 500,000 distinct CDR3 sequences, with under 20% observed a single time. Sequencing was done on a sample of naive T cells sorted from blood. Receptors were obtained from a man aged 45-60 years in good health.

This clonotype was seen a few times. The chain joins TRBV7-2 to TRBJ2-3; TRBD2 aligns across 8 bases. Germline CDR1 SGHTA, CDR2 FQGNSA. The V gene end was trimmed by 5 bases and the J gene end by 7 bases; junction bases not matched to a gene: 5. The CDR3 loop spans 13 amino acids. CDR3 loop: CASSHRTSHTQYF. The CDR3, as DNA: TGTGCCAGCAGCCACAGGACTAGCCATACGCAGTATTTT. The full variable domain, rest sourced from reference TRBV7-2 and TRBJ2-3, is GAGVSQSPSNKVTEKGKDVELRCDPISGHTALYWYRQSLGQGLEFLIYFQGNSAPDKSGLPSDRFSAERTGGSVSTLTIQRTQQEDSAVYLCASSHRTSHTQYFGPGTRLTVL.

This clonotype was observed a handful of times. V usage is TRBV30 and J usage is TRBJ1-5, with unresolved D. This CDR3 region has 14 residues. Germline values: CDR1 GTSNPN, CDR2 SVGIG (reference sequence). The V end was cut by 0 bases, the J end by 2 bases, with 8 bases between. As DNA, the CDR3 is TGTGCCTGGAGTGTACGCTTTGGCAATCAGCCCCAGCATTTT. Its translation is CAWSVRFGNQPQHF. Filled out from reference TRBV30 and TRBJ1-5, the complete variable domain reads SQTIHQWPATLVQPVGSPLSLECTVEGTSNPNLYWYRQAAGRGLQLLFYSVGIGQISSEVPQNLSASRPQDRQFILSSKKLLLSDSGFYLCAWSVRFGNQPQHFGDGTRLSIL.

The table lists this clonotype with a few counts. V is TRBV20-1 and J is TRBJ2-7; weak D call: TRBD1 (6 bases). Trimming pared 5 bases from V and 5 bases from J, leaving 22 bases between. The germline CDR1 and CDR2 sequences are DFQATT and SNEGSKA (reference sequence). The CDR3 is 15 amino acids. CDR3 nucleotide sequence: TGCAGTGCTGATCAAACAGGGTCAGAATTCGACGAGCAGTACTTC. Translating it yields CSADQTGSEFDEQYF.

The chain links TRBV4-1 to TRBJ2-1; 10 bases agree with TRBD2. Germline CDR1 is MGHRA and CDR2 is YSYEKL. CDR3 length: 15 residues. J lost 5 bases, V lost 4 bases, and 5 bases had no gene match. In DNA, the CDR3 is TGCGCCAGCAGCCCCCAGGGACTAGCGAACAATGAGCAGTTCTTC. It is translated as CASSPQGLANNEQFF.

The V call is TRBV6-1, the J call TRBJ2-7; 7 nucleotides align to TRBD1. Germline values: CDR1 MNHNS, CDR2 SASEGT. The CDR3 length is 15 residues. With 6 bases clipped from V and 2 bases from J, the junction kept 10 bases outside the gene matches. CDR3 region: CASRDTDRMAYEQYF. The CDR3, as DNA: TGTGCCAGCAGGGACACGGACAGGATGGCCTACGAGCAGTACTTC.

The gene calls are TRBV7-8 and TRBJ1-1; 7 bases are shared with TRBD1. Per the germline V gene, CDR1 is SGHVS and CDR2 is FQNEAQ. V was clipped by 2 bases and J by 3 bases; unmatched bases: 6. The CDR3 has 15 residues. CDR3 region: CASSLMRGQHTEAFF. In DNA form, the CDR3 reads TGTGCCAGCAGCTTAATGAGGGGGCAACACACTGAAGCTTTCTTT.

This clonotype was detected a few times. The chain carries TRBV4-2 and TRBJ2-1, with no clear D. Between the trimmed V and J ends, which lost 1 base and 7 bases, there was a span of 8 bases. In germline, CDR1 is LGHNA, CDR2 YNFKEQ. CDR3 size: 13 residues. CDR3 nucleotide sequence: TGTGCCAGCAGCCAAGTGGAGCAGAATGAGCAGTTCTTC. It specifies CASSQVEQNEQFF.

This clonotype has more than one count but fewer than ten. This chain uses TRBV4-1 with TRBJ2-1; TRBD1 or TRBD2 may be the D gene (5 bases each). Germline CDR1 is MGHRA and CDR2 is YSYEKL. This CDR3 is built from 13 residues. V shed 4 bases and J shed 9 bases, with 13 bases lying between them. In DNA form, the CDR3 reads TGCGCCAGCAGCCGGGGACCGTTATCTGAGCAGTTCTTC. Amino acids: CASSRGPLSEQFF.

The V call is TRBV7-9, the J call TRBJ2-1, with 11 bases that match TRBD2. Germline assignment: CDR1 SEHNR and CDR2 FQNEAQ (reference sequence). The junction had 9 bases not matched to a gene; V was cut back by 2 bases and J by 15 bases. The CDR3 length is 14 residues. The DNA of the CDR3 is TGTGCCAGCAGCTTAACTAGCGGGAGTGTATATCTGTTCTTC. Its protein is CASSLTSGSVYLFF.

The CDR3 region has the DNA TGTGCCAGCAGTCGGGGCAGGGAGGGAAGGGGCTACACCTTC. Its protein is CASSRGREGRGYTF. V usage is TRBV6-1 and J usage is TRBJ1-2; D might be TRBD1 (5 bases). CDR3 length equals 14 residues. V lost 5 bases, J lost 8 bases, and 18 bases lay in between. Germline assignment: CDR1 MNHNS and CDR2 SASEGT.